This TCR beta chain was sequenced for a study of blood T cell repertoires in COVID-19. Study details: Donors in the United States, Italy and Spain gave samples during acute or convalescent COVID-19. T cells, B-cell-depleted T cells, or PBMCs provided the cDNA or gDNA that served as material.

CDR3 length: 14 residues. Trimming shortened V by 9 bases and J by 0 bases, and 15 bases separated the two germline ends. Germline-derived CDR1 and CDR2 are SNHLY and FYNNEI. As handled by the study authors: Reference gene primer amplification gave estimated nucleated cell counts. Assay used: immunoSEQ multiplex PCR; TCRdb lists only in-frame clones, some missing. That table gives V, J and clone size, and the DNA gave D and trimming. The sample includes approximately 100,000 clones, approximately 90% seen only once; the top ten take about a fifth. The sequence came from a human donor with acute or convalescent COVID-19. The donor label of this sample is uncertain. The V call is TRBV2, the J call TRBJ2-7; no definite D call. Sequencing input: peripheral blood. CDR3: CASLFRESSYEQYF. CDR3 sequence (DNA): TGTGCCAGTCTGTTTAGAGAGAGCTCCTACGAGCAGTACTTC.